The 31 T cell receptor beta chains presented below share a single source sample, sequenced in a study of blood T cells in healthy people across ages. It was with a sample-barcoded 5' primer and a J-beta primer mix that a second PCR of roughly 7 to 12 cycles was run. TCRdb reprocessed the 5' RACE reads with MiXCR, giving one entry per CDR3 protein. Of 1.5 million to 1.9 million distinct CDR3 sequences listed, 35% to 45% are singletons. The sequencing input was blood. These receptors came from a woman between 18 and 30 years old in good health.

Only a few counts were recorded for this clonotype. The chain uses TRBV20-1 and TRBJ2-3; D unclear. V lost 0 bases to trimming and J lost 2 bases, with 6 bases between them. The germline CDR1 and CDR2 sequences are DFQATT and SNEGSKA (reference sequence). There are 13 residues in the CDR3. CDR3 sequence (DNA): TGCAGTGCTAGAGACCGCTACACAGATACGCAGTATTTT. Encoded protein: CSARDRYTDTQYF.

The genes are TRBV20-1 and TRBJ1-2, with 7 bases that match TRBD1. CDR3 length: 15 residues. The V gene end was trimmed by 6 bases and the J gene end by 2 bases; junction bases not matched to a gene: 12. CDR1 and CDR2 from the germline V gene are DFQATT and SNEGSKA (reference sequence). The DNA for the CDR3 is TGCAGTGCGTATCCTCCGGGACAGACAAACTATGGCTACACCTTC. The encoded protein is CSAYPPGQTNYGYTF.

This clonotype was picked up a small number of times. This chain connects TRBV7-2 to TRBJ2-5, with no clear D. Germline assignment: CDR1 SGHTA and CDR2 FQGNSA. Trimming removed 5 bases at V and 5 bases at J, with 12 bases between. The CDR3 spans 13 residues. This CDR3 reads CASSVGGSETQYF. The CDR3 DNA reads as TGTGCCAGCAGCGTAGGCGGTAGCGAGACCCAGTACTTC.

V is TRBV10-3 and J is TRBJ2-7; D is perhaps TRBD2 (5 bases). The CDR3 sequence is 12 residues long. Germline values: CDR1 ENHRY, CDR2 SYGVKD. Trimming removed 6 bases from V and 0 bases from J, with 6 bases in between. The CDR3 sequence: CAISTSSYEQYF. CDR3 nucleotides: TGTGCCATCAGCACTAGCTCCTACGAGCAGTACTTC.

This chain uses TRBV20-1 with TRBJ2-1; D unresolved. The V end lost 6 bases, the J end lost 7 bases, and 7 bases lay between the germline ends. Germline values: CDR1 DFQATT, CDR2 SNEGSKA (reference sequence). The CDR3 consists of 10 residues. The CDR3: CSAPENEQFF. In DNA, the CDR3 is TGCAGTGCGCCAGAGAATGAGCAGTTCTTC.

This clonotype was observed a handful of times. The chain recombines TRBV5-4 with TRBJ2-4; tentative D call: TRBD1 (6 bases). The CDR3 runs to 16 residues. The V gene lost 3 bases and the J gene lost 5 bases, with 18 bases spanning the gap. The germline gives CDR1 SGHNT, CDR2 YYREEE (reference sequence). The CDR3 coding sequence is TGTGCCAGCAGCTCGGAGCCCGGGACACCTGAAAACATTCAGTACTTC. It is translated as CASSSEPGTPENIQYF.

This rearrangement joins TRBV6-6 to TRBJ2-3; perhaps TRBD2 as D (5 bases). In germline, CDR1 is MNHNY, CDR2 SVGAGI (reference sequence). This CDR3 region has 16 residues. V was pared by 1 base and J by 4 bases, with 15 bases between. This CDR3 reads CASSYFLPNGADTQYF. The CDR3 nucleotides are TGTGCCAGCAGTTACTTCCTCCCAAACGGGGCAGATACGCAGTATTTT.

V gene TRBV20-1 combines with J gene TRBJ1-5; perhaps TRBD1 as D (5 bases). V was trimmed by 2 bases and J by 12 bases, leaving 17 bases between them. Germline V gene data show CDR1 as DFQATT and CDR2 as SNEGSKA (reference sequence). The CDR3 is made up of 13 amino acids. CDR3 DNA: TGCAGTGCTAGACCCCCGCAGGGCAAAAACCAGCATTTT. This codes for CSARPPQGKNQHF.

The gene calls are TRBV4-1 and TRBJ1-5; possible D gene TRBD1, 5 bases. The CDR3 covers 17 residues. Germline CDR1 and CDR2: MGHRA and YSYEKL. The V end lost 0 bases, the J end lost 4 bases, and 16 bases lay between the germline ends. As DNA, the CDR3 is TGCGCCAGCAGCCAAGACGGGGGGAGGATTGGGAATCAGCCCCAGCATTTT. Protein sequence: CASSQDGGRIGNQPQHF.

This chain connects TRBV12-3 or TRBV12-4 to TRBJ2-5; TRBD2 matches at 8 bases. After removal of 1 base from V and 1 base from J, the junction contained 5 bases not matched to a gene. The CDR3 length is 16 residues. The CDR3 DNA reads TGTGCCAGCAGTTTAGAATTAGCGGGGACCCAAGAGACCCAGTACTTC. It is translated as CASSLELAGTQETQYF.

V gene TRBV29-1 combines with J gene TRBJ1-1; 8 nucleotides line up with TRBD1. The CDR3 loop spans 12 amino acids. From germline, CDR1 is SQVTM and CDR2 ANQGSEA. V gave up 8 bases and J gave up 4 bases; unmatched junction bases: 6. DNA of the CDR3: TGCAGCTTTGCAGGGGGCCTCACTGAAGCTTTCTTT. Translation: CSFAGGLTEAFF.

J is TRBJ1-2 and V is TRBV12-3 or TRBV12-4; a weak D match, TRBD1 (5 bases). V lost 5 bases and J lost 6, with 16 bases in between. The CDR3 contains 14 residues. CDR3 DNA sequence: TGTGCCAGCAGTCTCCTAGGGACGGCTAATGGCTACACCTTC. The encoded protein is CASSLLGTANGYTF.

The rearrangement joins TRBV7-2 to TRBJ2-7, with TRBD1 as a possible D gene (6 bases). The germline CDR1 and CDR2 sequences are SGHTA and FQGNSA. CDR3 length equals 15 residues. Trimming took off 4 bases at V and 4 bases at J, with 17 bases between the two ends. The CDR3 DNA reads TGTGCCAGCAGCTCAGCGTACAGGGTTGGTTACGAGCAGTACTTC. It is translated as CASSSAYRVGYEQYF.

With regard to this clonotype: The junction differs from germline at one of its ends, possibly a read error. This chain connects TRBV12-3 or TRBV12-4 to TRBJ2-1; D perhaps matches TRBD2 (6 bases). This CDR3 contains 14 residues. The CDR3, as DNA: TGTGCCAGCAGTTTGGGAGGCCCCTACAATGAGCGGTTCTTC. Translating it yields CASSLGGPYNERFF.

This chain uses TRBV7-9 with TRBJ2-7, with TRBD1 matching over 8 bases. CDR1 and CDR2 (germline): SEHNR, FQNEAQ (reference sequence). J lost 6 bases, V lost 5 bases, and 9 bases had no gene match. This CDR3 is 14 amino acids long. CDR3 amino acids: CASSPPDRATEQYF. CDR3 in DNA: TGTGCCAGCAGCCCCCCGGACAGGGCGACCGAGCAGTACTTC.

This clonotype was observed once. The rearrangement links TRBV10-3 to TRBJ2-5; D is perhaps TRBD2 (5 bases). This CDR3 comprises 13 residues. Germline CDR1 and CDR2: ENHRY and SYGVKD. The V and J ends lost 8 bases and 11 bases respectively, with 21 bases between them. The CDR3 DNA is TGTGCCATCGGACGGGATCTTCTATATGAGCAGTACTTC. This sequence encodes CAIGRDLLYEQYF.

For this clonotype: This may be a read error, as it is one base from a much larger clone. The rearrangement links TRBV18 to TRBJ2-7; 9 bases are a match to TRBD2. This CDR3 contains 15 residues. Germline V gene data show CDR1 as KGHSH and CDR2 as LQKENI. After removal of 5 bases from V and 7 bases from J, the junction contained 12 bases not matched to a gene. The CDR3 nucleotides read TGTGCCAGCTCAGTAGCGGGGGTCACCTACAATGAGCAGTACTTC. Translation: CASSVAGVTYNEQYF.

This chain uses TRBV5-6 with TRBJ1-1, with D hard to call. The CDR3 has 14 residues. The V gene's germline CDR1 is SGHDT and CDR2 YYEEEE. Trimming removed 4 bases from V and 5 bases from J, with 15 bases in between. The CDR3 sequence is CASSLEPEFTEAFF. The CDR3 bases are TGTGCCAGCAGCCTAGAACCGGAGTTTACTGAAGCTTTCTTT.

As DNA, the CDR3 is TGTGCCAGCAGCTCTCGAGATATCGTCAATGAGCAGTTCTTC. Its translation: CASSSRDIVNEQFF. This chain connects TRBV9 to TRBJ2-1; D is unresolved. The germline CDR1 and CDR2 sequences are SGDLS and YYNGEE. The V and J ends lost 4 bases and 6 bases respectively, with 14 bases between them. There are 14 residues in the CDR3.

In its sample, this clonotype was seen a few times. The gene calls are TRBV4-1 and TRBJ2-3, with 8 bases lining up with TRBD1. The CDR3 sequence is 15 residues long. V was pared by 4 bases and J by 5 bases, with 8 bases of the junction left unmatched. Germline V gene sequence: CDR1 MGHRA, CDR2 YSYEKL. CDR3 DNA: TGCGCCAGCAGCCCAGAGGACAGGGAGGAAGATACGCAGTATTTT. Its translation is CASSPEDREEDTQYF.

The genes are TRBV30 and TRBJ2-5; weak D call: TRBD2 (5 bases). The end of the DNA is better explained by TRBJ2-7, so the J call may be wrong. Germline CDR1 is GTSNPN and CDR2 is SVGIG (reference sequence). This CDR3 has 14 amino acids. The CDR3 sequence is CAWTHGGASYEQYF. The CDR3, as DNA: TGTGCCTGGACCCACGGAGGTGCGAGCTACGAGCAGTACTTC.

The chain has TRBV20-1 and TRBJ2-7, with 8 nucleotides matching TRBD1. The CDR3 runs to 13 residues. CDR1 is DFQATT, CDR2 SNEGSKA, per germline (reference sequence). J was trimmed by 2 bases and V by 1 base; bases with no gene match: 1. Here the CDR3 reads CSARGQGTYEQYF. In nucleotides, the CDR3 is TGCAGTGCTAGAGGACAGGGGACCTACGAGCAGTACTTC.

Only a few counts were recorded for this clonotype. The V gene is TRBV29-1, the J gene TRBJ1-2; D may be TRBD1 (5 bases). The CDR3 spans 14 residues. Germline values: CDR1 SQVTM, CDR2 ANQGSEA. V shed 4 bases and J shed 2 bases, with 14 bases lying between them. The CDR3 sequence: CSVGGVRDNYGYTF. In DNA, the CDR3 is TGCAGCGTTGGGGGGGTACGGGACAACTATGGCTACACCTTC.

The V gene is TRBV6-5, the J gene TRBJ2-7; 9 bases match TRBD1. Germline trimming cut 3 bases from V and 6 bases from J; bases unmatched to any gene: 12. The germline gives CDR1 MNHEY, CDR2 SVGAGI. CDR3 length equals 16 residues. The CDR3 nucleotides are TGTGCCAGCAGTTATAGCACGGGACAGGGTACCTTCGAGCAGTACTTC. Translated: CASSYSTGQGTFEQYF.

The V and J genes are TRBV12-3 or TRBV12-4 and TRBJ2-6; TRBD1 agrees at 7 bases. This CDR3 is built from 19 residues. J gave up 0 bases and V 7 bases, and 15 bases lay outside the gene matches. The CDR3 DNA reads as TGTGCCAGCATCTCTTTGGGACAGAAGACGACCTCTGGGGCCAACGTCCTGACTTTC. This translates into CASISLGQKTTSGANVLTF.

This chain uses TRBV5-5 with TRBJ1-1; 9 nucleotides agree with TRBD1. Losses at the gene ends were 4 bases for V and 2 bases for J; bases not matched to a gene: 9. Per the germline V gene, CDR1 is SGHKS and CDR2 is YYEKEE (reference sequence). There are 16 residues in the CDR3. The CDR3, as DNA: TGTGCCAGCAGCCTGACCGGGACAGGGTTTAACACTGAAGCTTTCTTT. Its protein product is CASSLTGTGFNTEAFF.

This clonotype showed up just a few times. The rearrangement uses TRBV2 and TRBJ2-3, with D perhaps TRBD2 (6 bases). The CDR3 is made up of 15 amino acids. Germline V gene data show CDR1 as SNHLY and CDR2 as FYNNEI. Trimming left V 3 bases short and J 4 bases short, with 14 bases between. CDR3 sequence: CASSDFGGMSDTQYF. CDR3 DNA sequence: TGTGCCAGCAGTGATTTCGGCGGGATGTCAGATACGCAGTATTTT.

The CDR3 coding sequence is TGTGCCAGCAGTGATCTCCGCAATGAGCAGTTCTTC. As protein: CASSDLRNEQFF. The V gene is TRBV2, the J gene TRBJ2-1; D is undetermined. The CDR3 has 12 residues. CDR1 is SNHLY, CDR2 FYNNEI, per germline. Trimming left V 3 bases short and J 6 bases short, with 6 bases between.

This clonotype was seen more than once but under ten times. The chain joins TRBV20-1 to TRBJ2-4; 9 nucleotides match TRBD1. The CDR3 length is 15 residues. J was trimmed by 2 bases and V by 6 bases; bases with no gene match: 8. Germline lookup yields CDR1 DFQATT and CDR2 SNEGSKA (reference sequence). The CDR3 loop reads CSARNDRGSKNIQYF. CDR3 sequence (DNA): TGCAGTGCGCGGAACGACAGGGGGTCCAAAAACATTCAGTACTTC.

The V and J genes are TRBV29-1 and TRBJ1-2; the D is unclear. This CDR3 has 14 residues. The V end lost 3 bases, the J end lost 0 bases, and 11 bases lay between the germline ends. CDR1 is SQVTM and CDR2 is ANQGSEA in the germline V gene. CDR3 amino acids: CSVEKGRSNYGYTF. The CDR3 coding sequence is TGCAGCGTTGAGAAGGGAAGGTCTAACTATGGCTACACCTTC.

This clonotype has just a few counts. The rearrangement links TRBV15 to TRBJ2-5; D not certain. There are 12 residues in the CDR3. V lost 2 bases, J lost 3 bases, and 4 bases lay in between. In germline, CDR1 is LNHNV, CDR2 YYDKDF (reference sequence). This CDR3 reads CATSRMKETQYF. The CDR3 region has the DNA TGTGCCACCAGCAGAATGAAAGAGACCCAGTACTTC.